This TCR beta chain derives from a study of blood T cell repertoires in COVID-19. Study overall: The United States, Italy and Spain were the sources of the acute and convalescent COVID-19 samples. PBMCs, B-cell-depleted T cells, or T cells provided the cDNA or gDNA that made up the material.

CDR3 length: 15 amino acids. V lost 5 bases to trimming and J lost 9 bases; unmatched junction nucleotides: 12. Germline V gene lookup returns CDR1 PRHDT and CDR2 FYEKMQ (reference sequence). Original data processing: Nucleated cell counts were estimated from reference gene primer amplification. Sequencing used immunoSEQ multiplex PCR; TCRdb keeps in-frame clones, though not all of them. V and J calls and clone size are given by that table; D and trimming were obtained from the DNA. Among some 200,000 clones listed, over 80% were seen once. The chain employs TRBV13 and TRBJ2-1; 8 positions agree with TRBD2. Input material: peripheral blood. The receptor comes from a woman aged 40 to 49 with acute or convalescent COVID-19. CDR3 in DNA: TGTGCCAGCAGCCCGAAGCCGGGAGGGCCTGCTGAGCAGTTCTTC. It specifies CASSPKPGGPAEQFF. Full variable domain (rest looked up from reference TRBV13 and TRBJ2-1): AAGVIQSPRHLIKEKRETATLKCYPIPRHDTVYWYQQGPGQDPQFLISFYEKMQSDKGSIPDRFSAQQFSDYHSELNMSSLELGDSALYFCASSPKPGGPAEQFFGPGTRLTVL.